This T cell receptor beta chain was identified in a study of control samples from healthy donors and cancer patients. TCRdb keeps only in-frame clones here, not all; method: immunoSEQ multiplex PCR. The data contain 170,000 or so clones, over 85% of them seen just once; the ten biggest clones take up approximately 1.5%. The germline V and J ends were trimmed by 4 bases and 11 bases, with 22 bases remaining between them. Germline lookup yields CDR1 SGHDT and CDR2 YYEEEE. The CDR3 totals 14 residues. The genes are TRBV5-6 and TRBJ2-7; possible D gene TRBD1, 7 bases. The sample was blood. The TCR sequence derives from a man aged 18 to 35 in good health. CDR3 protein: CASSPWGAGGQEYF. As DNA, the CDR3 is TGTGCCAGCAGCCCCTGGGGGGCAGGGGGTCAAGAGTACTTC.